This T cell receptor beta chain was recovered during a study of blood T cell repertoires in COVID-19. Looking at the study overall: There were acute and convalescent COVID-19 samples, and they came from the United States, Italy and Spain.

TCRdb's copy holds only in-frame clones and misses some; the assay was immunoSEQ multiplex PCR. The profile shows roughly 380,000 clones, about 89% of them singletons. The CDR3 has 15 residues. V was pared by 3 bases and J by 7 bases, with 19 bases between. The germline V gene has CDR1 MNHEY and CDR2 SMNVEV (reference sequence). In Seattle, patients joined the study during active infection and were tracked longitudinally. Sequencing was carried out using peripheral blood. The chain has TRBV27 and TRBJ2-7; D perhaps matches TRBD1 (6 bases). The sequence came from a woman aged 40 to 50 with COVID-19, enrolled during active disease. The DNA for the CDR3 is TGTGCCAGCAGTTTGTTGGGGGCGCGGAGTCGAGAGCAGTACTTC. Its protein is CASSLLGARSREQYF.